The 30 T cell receptor beta chains in this list originate from one sample, sequenced in a study of blood T cell repertoires in COVID-19. Profiled with immunoSEQ multiplex PCR; TCRdb holds only in-frame clones, not every one. The sample has about 250,000 clones; about 88% are singletons. The sequenced sample was PBMCs or T cells enriched from blood (not recorded which). The receptors were gathered from a woman aged 45 to 65 who had recovered from COVID-19.

This chain uses TRBV4-3 with TRBJ2-1, with 13 bases fitting TRBD2. The trim removed 4 bases at V and 8 bases at J, leaving 5 bases unmatched. The CDR3 extends over 15 amino acids. CDR1 is LGHNA and CDR2 is YSLEER in the germline V gene. In DNA, the CDR3 is TGCGCCAGCAGCCCTACTAGCGGGAGGGCGTATGAGCAGTTCTTC. Protein product: CASSPTSGRAYEQFF.

This clone was found a few times. CDR3: CASSQDLRVASGSFGSYNEQFF. In nucleotides, the CDR3 is TGTGCCAGCAGCCAAGATCTGCGGGTGGCTAGCGGGAGCTTCGGGTCCTACAATGAGCAGTTCTTC. The V gene is TRBV14, the J gene TRBJ2-1; 10 bases are a match to TRBD2. Germline CDR1 SGHDN, CDR2 FVKESK. This CDR3 is built from 22 residues. The J segment lost 1 base and the V segment lost 0 bases, leaving 18 bases of the junction unmatched.

The chain combines TRBV9 with TRBJ2-7, with 10 nucleotides matching TRBD1. Per the germline V gene, CDR1 is SGDLS and CDR2 is YYNGEE. The length of the CDR3 is 14 residues. With V trimmed by 3 bases and J by 5 bases, 5 bases remained unmatched. The CDR3 region has the DNA TGTGCCAGCAGCGCGTCCGGGACAGGGGACGAGCAGTACTTC. It codes for CASSASGTGDEQYF.

This chain joins TRBV27 and TRBJ1-1, with D maybe TRBD1 (5 bases). The CDR3 length is 15 residues. V was cut by 0 bases and J by 5 bases, with 13 bases left in between. Germline CDR1 and CDR2: MNHEY and SMNVEV (reference sequence). The CDR3: CASSLSFLGGTEAFF. In nucleotides, the CDR3 is TGTGCCAGCAGTTTATCTTTCTTGGGGGGGACTGAAGCTTTCTTT.

This clone has just a few counts. J is TRBJ1-1 and V is TRBV7-2; D not certain. Germline V gives CDR1 SGHTA, CDR2 FQGNSA. Trimming took 3 bases from V and 0 from J, leaving 5 bases between them. The CDR3 is made up of 13 amino acids. DNA of the CDR3: TGTGCCAGCAGCTTTCAGTTGAACACTGAAGCTTTCTTT. Translated: CASSFQLNTEAFF.

CDR3: CASSIASGGSYEQYF. Here the CDR3 DNA reads TGTGCCAGTAGTATTGCTAGCGGGGGCTCCTACGAGCAGTACTTC. The chain combines TRBV19 with TRBJ2-7, with TRBD2 identical over 10 bases. Germline lookup yields CDR1 LNHDA and CDR2 SQIVND (reference sequence). V lost 3 bases, J lost 0 bases, and 2 bases stayed unmatched. The CDR3 has 15 residues. Full variable domain (missing parts from reference TRBV19 and TRBJ2-7): DGGITQSPKYLFRKEGQNVTLSCEQNLNHDAMYWYRQDPGQGLRLIYYSQIVNDFQKGDIAEGYSVSREKKESFPLTVTSAQKNPTAFYLCASSIASGGSYEQYFGPGTRLTVT.

This chain connects TRBV11-2 to TRBJ1-2; tentatively, D is TRBD1 (6 bases). CDR1 is SGHAT, CDR2 FQNNGV, per germline. V lost 0 bases and J lost 4, with 9 bases in between. The CDR3 sequence is 14 residues long. This chain's CDR3 is CASSLDRGGYGYTF. The CDR3 DNA reads as TGTGCCAGCAGCTTAGATCGAGGGGGCTATGGCTACACCTTC.

V gene TRBV7-3 combines with J gene TRBJ2-1, with D tentatively TRBD2 (6 bases). The germline V gene encodes CDR1 SGHTA and CDR2 FQGTGA. The CDR3 is 16 amino acids. The V and J ends lost 2 bases and 0 bases respectively, with 11 bases between them. CDR3 sequence (DNA): TGTGCCAGCAGCTTATTAGGAGGGAGCTCCTACAATGAGCAGTTCTTC. This gives the protein CASSLLGGSSYNEQFF.

The chain combines TRBV7-9 with TRBJ2-1; 9 bases match TRBD1. The V segment lost 6 bases and the J segment 3 bases; nucleotides outside the gene matches: 3. Per germline, CDR1 SEHNR and CDR2 FQNEAQ (reference sequence). The CDR3 has 14 amino acids. In nucleotides, the CDR3 is TGTGCCAGCAGGCAGGGACAGGGCTACAATGAGCAGTTCTTC. Its protein product is CASRQGQGYNEQFF.

The V gene is TRBV19, the J gene TRBJ1-6; D remains ambiguous. With 4 bases removed from V and 3 bases from J, the gap between germline ends came to 10 bases. CDR3 size: 15 residues. Germline values: CDR1 LNHDA, CDR2 SQIVND (reference sequence). DNA for the CDR3: TGTGCCAGTAGTACAACAGAGATCTATAATTCACCCCTCCACTTT. It yields the protein CASSTTEIYNSPLHF.

The chain recombines TRBV28 with TRBJ1-1; tentatively, D is TRBD1 (6 bases). The CDR3 spans 14 residues. Germline V gene data show CDR1 as MDHEN and CDR2 as SYDVKM. V dropped 7 bases and J dropped 1 base, with 13 bases sitting between them. CDR3 DNA: TGTGCCAGCACCGGTGACAGGAGGAACACTGAAGCTTTCTTT. It translates to CASTGDRRNTEAFF.

The rearrangement links TRBV18 to TRBJ1-5, with D unresolved. The CDR3 runs 19 residues. Germline assignment: CDR1 KGHSH and CDR2 LQKENI. Trimming took 1 base from V and 0 from J, leaving 19 bases between them. The CDR3 DNA sequence: TGTGCCAGCTCACCACTGGCAGTAACCACGATTTATAGCAATCAGCCCCAGCATTTT. As protein: CASSPLAVTTIYSNQPQHF.

This chain links TRBV3-1 (or the pseudogene TRBV3-2) with TRBJ2-1; 7 bases match TRBD2. V dropped 4 bases and J dropped 5; count of bases not matched to a gene: 8. The CDR3 has 15 residues. Germline CDR1 is LGHDT and CDR2 is YNNKEL (reference sequence). The CDR3: CASSRGGSKNNEQFF. The CDR3 DNA follows: TGTGCCAGCAGCCGGGGCGGGAGTAAAAACAATGAGCAGTTCTTC.

The chain links TRBV30 to TRBJ2-1, with TRBD1 matching over 9 bases. The germline CDR1 and CDR2 sequences are GTSNPN and SVGIG (reference sequence). The CDR3 has 15 amino acids. The junction had 7 bases not matched to a gene; V was cut back by 4 bases and J by 3 bases. CDR3 region: CAWIGGTGIYNEQFF. The CDR3 DNA reads TGTGCCTGGATTGGGGGGACAGGGATCTACAATGAGCAGTTCTTC. The whole variable domain, filled in from reference TRBV30 and TRBJ2-1, reads SQTIHQWPATLVQPVGSPLSLECTVEGTSNPNLYWYRQAAGRGLQLLFYSVGIGQISSEVPQNLSASRPQDRQFILSSKKLLLSDSGFYLCAWIGGTGIYNEQFFGPGTRLTVL.

This clone is a singleton in its sample. The V and J genes are TRBV7-2 and TRBJ2-7; TRBD1 is a possible D gene (6 bases). The CDR3 has 11 residues. The germline CDR1 and CDR2 sequences are SGHTA and FQGNSA. Trimming left V 6 bases short and J 7 bases short, with 10 bases between. The CDR3 region has the DNA TGTGCCAGCAGTCGAGACAGGGAGCAGTACTTC. Translating gives CASSRDREQYF. Together with reference TRBV7-2 and TRBJ2-7, the CDR3 gives the full variable domain: GAGVSQSPSNKVTEKGKDVELRCDPISGHTALYWYRQSLGQGLEFLIYFQGNSAPDKSGLPSDRFSAERTGGSVSTLTIQRTQQEDSAVYLCASSRDREQYFGPGTRLTVT.

The genes are TRBV29-1 and TRBJ2-5; 8 nucleotides align to TRBD1. V dropped 4 bases and J dropped 4; count of bases not matched to a gene: 14. The CDR3 extends over 16 amino acids. Germline assignment: CDR1 SQVTM and CDR2 ANQGSEA. The CDR3 protein is CSVGGSRRGQRETQYF. Written as DNA, the CDR3 is TGCAGCGTTGGGGGGTCTCGCAGGGGGCAACGAGAGACCCAGTACTTC.

The gene calls are TRBV6-5 and TRBJ1-1, with D unclear. The V gene lost 8 bases and the J gene lost 8 bases, with 15 bases spanning the gap. The CDR3 consists of 12 residues. The germline V gene has CDR1 MNHEY and CDR2 SVGAGI. CDR3 sequence reads: CASERVQREAFF. CDR3 DNA sequence: TGTGCCAGCGAACGGGTTCAACGGGAAGCTTTCTTT.

This chain uses TRBV4-1 with TRBJ1-2; 7 positions agree with TRBD1. Germline values: CDR1 MGHRA, CDR2 YSYEKL. The V gene end was trimmed by 0 bases and the J gene end by 3 bases; junction bases not matched to a gene: 13. CDR3 length: 18 residues. The CDR3 loop is CASSQDLPTGVSYYGYTF. DNA for the CDR3: TGCGCCAGCAGCCAAGATCTCCCAACAGGGGTATCTTACTATGGCTACACCTTC.

Points on this clone: One end of the junction fails to match germline, which may point to a read error. The chain uses TRBV18 and TRBJ1-2; D is possibly TRBD1 (6 bases). The CDR3 is 14 residues long. The V gene's germline CDR1 is KGHSH and CDR2 LQKENI. In DNA, the CDR3 is TGTGCCAGCTCAACCGGGCGAACAGGGCCAGGGCAGGCCTTC. Its translation is CASSTGRTGPGQAF.

DNA of the CDR3: TGTGCCAGCAGTTCGACTAGGTACAATGAGCAGTTCTTC. Translating it yields CASSSTRYNEQFF. This chain links TRBV12-3 or TRBV12-4 with TRBJ2-1, with D perhaps TRBD2 (6 bases). The CDR3 consists of 13 residues. Trimming shortened V by 4 bases and J by 4 bases, and 8 bases separated the two germline ends.

The V call is TRBV29-1, the J call TRBJ2-3, with TRBD1 identical over 10 bases. Trimming at V came to 4 bases and at J to 4 bases, leaving 5 bases not matched to a gene. This CDR3 spans 14 amino acids. Germline V gives CDR1 SQVTM, CDR2 ANQGSEA. DNA for the CDR3: TGCAGCGTTGCGGGGACAGGGGATCCAGATACGCAGTATTTT. Protein product: CSVAGTGDPDTQYF.

The chain links TRBV28 to TRBJ2-5; D gene uncertain. Germline V gene lookup returns CDR1 MDHEN and CDR2 SYDVKM. This CDR3 comprises 13 residues. V lost 5 bases and J lost 1, with 8 bases in between. The CDR3 DNA sequence: TGTGCCAGCAGTCGACTTCCCCAAGAGACCCAGTACTTC. Amino acid sequence: CASSRLPQETQYF.

The chain joins TRBV21-1 to TRBJ1-6. TRBV21-1 counts as a pseudogene. The CDR3 covers 16 residues. CDR3 bases: TGTGCCAGCAGCATCGGGGTGAGGACCTATAATTCACCCCTCCACTTT. It is translated as CASSIGVRTYNSPLHF.

Comments on this clone: Additional DNA sequences in this sample encode the identical CDR3. The J gene is TRBJ1-3, the V gene TRBV24-1, with 10 bases matching TRBD1. Germline V gene lookup returns CDR1 KGHDR and CDR2 SFDVKD. Trimming cost V 3 bases and J 5 bases; bases outside gene matches: 3. CDR3 length equals 15 residues. CDR3 sequence: CATSDPGQGRNTIYF. Here the CDR3 DNA reads TGTGCCACCAGTGATCCGGGACAGGGGAGAAACACCATATATTTT.

The V gene is TRBV11-2, the J gene TRBJ1-2, with 10 bases fitting TRBD1. Trimming removed 5 bases from V and 6 bases from J; junction bases left unmatched: 6. The germline gives CDR1 SGHAT, CDR2 FQNNGV. This CDR3 is 14 amino acids long. The CDR3 DNA follows: TGTGCCAGCAGCCCGACAGGGGGCGCGGATGGCTACACCTTC. This translates into CASSPTGGADGYTF.

The J gene is TRBJ1-4, the V gene TRBV7-9; a possible D gene is TRBD1 (6 bases). The CDR3 loop spans 15 amino acids. Deletions cut 5 bases from V and 2 bases from J, with 12 bases between. Germline V gene data show CDR1 as SEHNR and CDR2 as FQNEAQ (reference sequence). The chain's CDR3 is CASSKQGHTNEKLFF. The CDR3 DNA reads TGTGCCAGCAGCAAACAGGGCCATACTAATGAAAAACTGTTTTTT. Variable domain in full (rest from reference TRBV7-9 and TRBJ1-4): DTGVSQNPRHKITKRGQNVTFRCDPISEHNRLYWYRQTLGQGPEFLTYFQNEAQLEKSRLLSDRFSAERPKGSFSTLEIQRTEQGDSAMYLCASSKQGHTNEKLFFGSGTQLSVL.

The table lists this clone with a count of one. V gene TRBV6-5 combines with J gene TRBJ1-6; 7 nucleotides match TRBD1. Looked up from germline, CDR1 is MNHEY and CDR2 is SVGAGI. The junction had 7 bases not matched to a gene; V was cut back by 2 bases and J by 9 bases. This CDR3 is 15 amino acids long. This CDR3 reads CASSYRGLSISPLHF. CDR3 nucleotides: TGTGCCAGCAGTTACAGGGGGCTTTCGATTTCACCCCTCCACTTT.

The DNA for the CDR3 is TGTGCCATCGCCGACTCTGGAGGAAAACTGTTTTTT. It yields the protein CAIADSGGKLFF. The chain employs TRBV24-1 and TRBJ1-4; D remains ambiguous. Germline V gene lookup returns CDR1 KGHDR and CDR2 SFDVKD. CDR3 length: 12 amino acids. V was cut by 11 bases and J by 10 bases, with 16 bases left in between.

V is TRBV29-1 and J is TRBJ2-1; D is perhaps TRBD1 (6 bases). V shed 6 bases and J shed 4 bases, with 16 bases lying between them. The CDR3 has 14 residues. Germline assignment: CDR1 SQVTM and CDR2 ANQGSEA. The CDR3 sequence is CSVLRDIVYNEQFF. The DNA of the CDR3 is TGCAGCGTCCTCCGGGACATAGTTTACAATGAGCAGTTCTTC.

The CDR3 bases are TGTGCCAGCAGTGACCCTGGGGGCCTTTCCTCCTACGAGCAGTACTTC. Protein sequence: CASSDPGGLSSYEQYF. This sequence joins TRBV6-1 and TRBJ2-7; tentative D call: TRBD1 (6 bases). The CDR3 has 16 residues. V was trimmed by 3 bases and J by 0 bases, leaving 15 bases between them. Germline V gene data show CDR1 as MNHNS and CDR2 as SASEGT.